The 29 T cell receptor beta chains presented below share a single source sample, sequenced in a study of control samples from healthy donors and cancer patients. The repertoire was sequenced with immunoSEQ multiplex PCR; TCRdb's copy has only in-frame clones and lacks some. Among under 150,000 clones, under 95% were seen once, and the ten largest hold about 1.5%. The source material was PBMCs. These receptors were taken from a man aged 45 to 65 with head and neck cancer.

The chain joins TRBV20-1 to TRBJ1-2, with 7 positions matching TRBD1. V shed 6 bases and J 6 bases; nucleotides not matched to a gene: 1. Germline CDR1 is DFQATT and CDR2 is SNEGSKA (reference sequence). The CDR3 covers 10 residues. For the CDR3, the DNA is TGCAGTGCCGACAGGGATGGCTACACCTTC. It is translated as CSADRDGYTF.

V and J are TRBV18 and TRBJ2-2, with no clear D. CDR3 length: 13 amino acids. Trimming pared 4 bases from V and 2 bases from J, leaving 5 bases between. Germline V gene sequence: CDR1 KGHSH, CDR2 LQKENI. The CDR3 DNA is TGTGCCAGCTCACAAGTAAACACCGGGGAGCTGTTTTTT. It codes for CASSQVNTGELFF. The complete variable domain, with remaining parts taken from reference TRBV18 and TRBJ2-2, reads NAGVMQNPRHLVRRRGQEARLRCSPMKGHSHVYWYRQLPEEGLKFMVYLQKENIIDESGMPKERFSAEFPKEGPSILRIQQVVRGDSAAYFCASSQVNTGELFFGEGSRLTVL.

As DNA, the CDR3 is TGTGCCACCAGCGACGCTACTAGTTCCCATAGCTCGGGTGAGCAGTTCTTC. Translation: CATSDATSSHSSGEQFF. The V and J genes are TRBV24-1 and TRBJ2-1; TRBD2 is a possible D gene (5 bases). The CDR3 is 17 residues long. Trimming removed 7 bases at V and 9 bases at J, with 27 bases between. Germline assignment: CDR1 KGHDR and CDR2 SFDVKD.

The chain combines TRBV19 with TRBJ1-2; weak D call: TRBD1 (5 bases). The CDR3 contains 14 residues. V lost 9 bases and J lost 4, with 18 bases in between. CDR1 is LNHDA, CDR2 SQIVND, per germline (reference sequence). The DNA of the CDR3 is TGTGCCAGCGATTCGGGACCGCCGAGCTATGGCTACACCTTC. This codes for CASDSGPPSYGYTF.

This chain connects TRBV19 to TRBJ2-6, with D possibly TRBD2 on 7 matching bases. Germline CDR1 is LNHDA and CDR2 is SQIVND (reference sequence). V dropped 3 bases and J dropped 6 bases, with 12 bases sitting between them. The length of the CDR3 is 15 residues. The CDR3, as DNA: TGTGCCAGTAGTATCGGGGGGCAGGTGGCCAACGTCCTGACTTTC. Translated, it gives CASSIGGQVANVLTF.

Only a few counts were recorded for this clone. The CDR3 spells CASRGLAGRSDTQYF. The DNA for the CDR3 is TGTGCCAGCAGAGGACTAGCGGGGCGGTCAGATACGCAGTATTTT. The chain carries TRBV2 and TRBJ2-3, with 12 bases fitting TRBD2. V shed 6 bases and J 4 bases; nucleotides not matched to a gene: 5. The germline gives CDR1 SNHLY, CDR2 FYNNEI. CDR3 length: 15 amino acids.

The rearrangement joins TRBV19 to TRBJ1-1; TRBD1 is a possible D gene (6 bases). Germline V gives CDR1 LNHDA, CDR2 SQIVND (reference sequence). V lost 8 bases and J 1 base, leaving 14 bases between the germline ends. This CDR3 is 14 amino acids long. CDR3 sequence: CASRYRAENTEAFF. DNA for the CDR3: TGTGCCAGTCGTTACAGGGCGGAGAACACTGAAGCTTTCTTT.

The chain employs TRBV7-9 and TRBJ2-5; D is uncertain. The germline V gene encodes CDR1 SEHNR and CDR2 FQNEAQ (reference sequence). This CDR3 is 13 amino acids long. Trimming shortened V by 2 bases and J by 5 bases, and 9 bases separated the two germline ends. The CDR3 reads CASSLPAPETQYF. CDR3 coding DNA: TGTGCCAGCAGCTTACCGGCGCCTGAGACCCAGTACTTC.

The chain links TRBV15 to TRBJ2-2; the D is unclear. Germline CDR1 and CDR2: LNHNV and YYDKDF (reference sequence). The V end lost 8 bases, the J end lost 6 bases, and 10 bases lay between the germline ends. The CDR3 loop spans 12 amino acids. CDR3 amino acids: CATGRLPGELFF. The CDR3, as DNA: TGTGCCACCGGAAGACTCCCCGGGGAGCTGTTTTTT. Variable domain in full (rest from reference TRBV15 and TRBJ2-2): DAMVIQNPRYQVTQFGKPVTLSCSQTLNHNVMYWYQQKSSQAPKLLFHYYDKDFNNEADTPDNFQSRRPNTSFCFLDIRSPGLGDTAMYLCATGRLPGELFFGEGSRLTVL.

The chain uses TRBV2 and TRBJ1-1; tentatively, D is TRBD1 (5 bases). Germline loops: CDR1 SNHLY, CDR2 FYNNEI. The CDR3 consists of 11 residues. The V end was cut by 10 bases, the J end by 3 bases, with 9 bases between. CDR3 residues: CATIRDTEAFF. The CDR3 DNA reads as TGTGCCACGATCAGGGACACTGAAGCTTTCTTT.

The chain joins TRBV28 to TRBJ1-2, with 7 bases fitting TRBD1. This CDR3 comprises 14 residues. J lost 4 bases, V lost 3 bases, and 5 bases had no gene match. The germline gives CDR1 MDHEN, CDR2 SYDVKM. CDR3: CASSFPDRFYGYTF. The CDR3 bases are TGTGCCAGCAGTTTCCCGGACAGGTTCTATGGCTACACCTTC.

V and J are TRBV4-3 and TRBJ1-2, with TRBD1 identical over 9 bases. After removal of 4 bases from V and 7 bases from J, the junction contained 4 bases not matched to a gene. The CDR3 has 13 residues. Germline lookup yields CDR1 LGHNA and CDR2 YSLEER. CDR3 amino acids: CASSLGQGFGYTF. The DNA of the CDR3 is TGCGCCAGCAGCCTGGGACAGGGCTTTGGCTACACCTTC.

This rearrangement joins TRBV7-8 to TRBJ1-1; the D gene is possibly TRBD1 (5 bases). V was clipped by 5 bases and J by 3 bases, with 16 bases between them. Germline CDR1 is SGHVS and CDR2 is FQNEAQ. The CDR3 consists of 15 residues. As DNA, the CDR3 is TGTGCCAGCAGCCCCCTTGGCAGGGCGGACACTGAAGCTTTCTTT. The encoded protein is CASSPLGRADTEAFF.

V usage is TRBV19 and J usage is TRBJ2-4; the match to TRBD2 covers 15 bases. Germline V gene data show CDR1 as LNHDA and CDR2 as SQIVND (reference sequence). V was pared by 5 bases and J by 0 bases, with 5 bases of the junction left unmatched. The CDR3 runs 18 residues. The CDR3 DNA reads TGTGCCAGTAGTGCCAGGACTAGCGGGGGGGCAGCCAAAAACATTCAGTACTTC. This translates into CASSARTSGGAAKNIQYF.

The V gene is TRBV29-1, the J gene TRBJ2-3, with 7 bases identical to TRBD2. Germline loops: CDR1 SQVTM, CDR2 ANQGSEA. CDR3 length: 14 amino acids. With V trimmed by 5 bases and J by 5 bases, 10 bases remained unmatched. The CDR3 reads CSVRRGIGVDTQYF. CDR3 nucleotide sequence: TGCAGCGTTCGGCGGGGGATTGGTGTAGATACGCAGTATTTT.

The chain carries TRBV5-1 and TRBJ2-2; no clear D gene. CDR1 is SGHRS and CDR2 is YFSETQ in the germline V gene. V was cut by 1 base and J by 0 bases, with 10 bases left in between. This CDR3 comprises 16 residues. The CDR3, as DNA: TGCGCCAGCAGCTTGTCAGCGACATCGAACACCGGGGAGCTGTTTTTT. Translated: CASSLSATSNTGELFF. The full variable domain, completed using reference TRBV5-1 and TRBJ2-2, is KAGVTQTPRYLIKTRGQQVTLSCSPISGHRSVSWYQQTPGQGLQFLFEYFSETQRNKGNFPGRFSGRQFSNSRSEMNVSTLELGDSALYLCASSLSATSNTGELFFGEGSRLTVL.

This chain connects TRBV19 to TRBJ2-5; 10 nucleotides agree with TRBD2. The CDR3 has 15 amino acids. The germline V gene encodes CDR1 LNHDA and CDR2 SQIVND (reference sequence). V lost 4 bases, J lost 2 bases, and 4 bases stayed unmatched. The CDR3 DNA reads as TGTGCCAGTAGTAGGACTAGCGGTGCTCAAGAGACCCAGTACTTC. It translates to CASSRTSGAQETQYF.

CDR3 sequence (DNA): TGTGCCAGTAGTGCGAGGGGTGCAGAGACCCAGTACTTC. The encoded protein is CASSARGAETQYF. This rearrangement joins TRBV19 to TRBJ2-5, with D possibly called TRBD1 or TRBD2 (5 bases each). From germline, CDR1 is LNHDA and CDR2 SQIVND (reference sequence). Trimming removed 5 bases from V and 4 bases from J, with 11 bases in between. This CDR3 region has 13 residues. The complete variable domain, with remaining parts taken from reference TRBV19 and TRBJ2-5, reads DGGITQSPKYLFRKEGQNVTLSCEQNLNHDAMYWYRQDPGQGLRLIYYSQIVNDFQKGDIAEGYSVSREKKESFPLTVTSAQKNPTAFYLCASSARGAETQYFGPGTRLLVL.

The genes are TRBV27 and TRBJ1-1, with 9 bases fitting TRBD1. The CDR3 contains 14 residues. Looked up from germline, CDR1 is MNHEY and CDR2 is SMNVEV (reference sequence). With 2 bases clipped from V and 7 bases from J, the junction kept 5 bases outside the gene matches. The CDR3 protein is CASSLAGTGIEAFF. DNA for the CDR3: TGTGCCAGCAGTTTAGCCGGGACAGGGATTGAAGCTTTCTTT.

This chain uses TRBV7-2 with TRBJ2-1; 11 bases align to TRBD2. V was clipped by 5 bases and J by 7 bases; unmatched bases: 10. CDR1 is SGHTA, CDR2 FQGNSA, per germline. This CDR3 contains 16 residues. The CDR3 bases are TGTGCCAGCAGCCCAATAGCGGGGGGGTTAAGGAATGAGCAGTTCTTC. Its protein product is CASSPIAGGLRNEQFF.

The rearrangement links TRBV9 to TRBJ1-6; D is perhaps TRBD1 (6 bases). Per the germline V gene, CDR1 is SGDLS and CDR2 is YYNGEE. The CDR3 contains 14 residues. Trimming removed 3 bases from V and 13 bases from J, with 17 bases in between. The CDR3 nucleotides read TGTGCCAGCAGCGCCCGGGACAACCGGACCCCCCTCCACTTT. It yields the protein CASSARDNRTPLHF.

The chain combines TRBV5-4 with TRBJ1-6; D not resolved. In germline, CDR1 is SGHNT, CDR2 YYREEE (reference sequence). V lost 3 bases and J 4 bases, leaving 11 bases between the germline ends. The CDR3 runs to 15 residues. The CDR3 spells CASSSRHLYNSPLHF. CDR3 nucleotides: TGTGCCAGCAGCTCCCGACACTTATATAATTCACCCCTCCACTTT.

The rearrangement links TRBV10-3 to TRBJ1-1; no firm D call. In germline, CDR1 is ENHRY, CDR2 SYGVKD. The CDR3 totals 13 residues. V lost 4 bases to trimming and J lost 1 base, with 7 bases between them. CDR3 nucleotides: TGTGCCATCAGTGTACAACCGAACACTGAAGCTTTCTTT. It is translated as CAISVQPNTEAFF.

The chain couples TRBV7-9 to TRBJ1-4; D is ambiguous. The CDR3 covers 11 residues. V lost 4 bases and J 8 bases, leaving 5 bases between the germline ends. Germline lookup yields CDR1 SEHNR and CDR2 FQNEAQ (reference sequence). CDR3 sequence: CASSSGEKLFF. The CDR3 region has the DNA TGTGCCAGCAGCTCGGGGGAAAAACTGTTTTTT.

This clone was counted once. This rearrangement joins TRBV18 to TRBJ2-7, with TRBD1 as a possible D gene (5 bases). The germline gives CDR1 KGHSH, CDR2 LQKENI. V was trimmed by 2 bases and J by 5 bases, leaving 16 bases between them. The CDR3 runs to 15 residues. CDR3 amino acids: CASSPGAALGNEQYF. The CDR3 DNA follows: TGTGCCAGCTCACCAGGGGCCGCCTTAGGAAACGAGCAGTACTTC.

The chain recombines TRBV4-2 with TRBJ1-2, with 7 bases fitting TRBD1. The CDR3 consists of 16 residues. After removal of 0 bases from V and 7 bases from J, the junction contained 11 bases not matched to a gene. Per germline, CDR1 LGHNA and CDR2 YNFKEQ. The CDR3 sequence: CASSQDSGAAGGGYTF. The CDR3 coding sequence is TGTGCCAGCAGCCAAGATTCAGGCGCGGCAGGGGGTGGCTACACCTTC.

J is TRBJ2-1 and V is TRBV6-5; 7 bases align to TRBD1. The CDR3 covers 14 residues. V dropped 2 bases and J dropped 7; count of bases not matched to a gene: 5. The germline V gene encodes CDR1 MNHEY and CDR2 SVGAGI. The CDR3 spells CASSYHSGQNEQFF. CDR3 in DNA: TGTGCCAGCAGTTACCACTCGGGACAGAATGAGCAGTTCTTC.

The chain uses TRBV12-3 or TRBV12-4 and TRBJ1-1; D perhaps matches TRBD1 (6 bases). The CDR3 covers 13 residues. The V and J ends lost 8 bases and 11 bases respectively, with 21 bases between them. DNA for the CDR3: TGTGCCAGCTCTCAGATGGGGGGGGCGGCCGCTTTCTTT. Amino acids: CASSQMGGAAAFF.

The J gene is TRBJ1-5, the V gene TRBV7-8, with a weak D call TRBD1 (5 bases). The germline V and J ends were trimmed by 3 bases and 3 bases, with 12 bases remaining between them. Germline CDR1 SGHVS, CDR2 FQNEAQ. This CDR3 contains 15 residues. Here the CDR3 reads CASSFAGPNNQPQHF. The CDR3 nucleotides read TGTGCCAGCAGCTTTGCGGGACCCAACAATCAGCCCCAGCATTTT.